The 20 T cell receptor beta chains below were found in one sample sequenced in a study of blood T cells in healthy people across ages. With a J-beta primer mix and a sample-barcoded 5' primer, a second PCR ran about 7 to 12 cycles. TCRdb re-called the 5' RACE reads through MiXCR, storing one row per CDR3 protein. Here the sample spans over a million distinct CDR3 sequences, roughly 45% being singletons. Sequences were obtained from blood. These receptors were obtained from a woman in her fifties or sixties in good health.

This clonotype came up a few times. The CDR3 is CASSFRGRNSPLHF. In DNA, the CDR3 is TGTGCCAGCAGCTTCAGGGGACGTAATTCACCCCTCCACTTT. The chain recombines TRBV7-2 with TRBJ1-6; perhaps TRBD1 as D (6 bases). V was cut by 3 bases and J by 6 bases, with 9 bases left in between. Looked up from germline, CDR1 is SGHTA and CDR2 is FQGNSA. The CDR3 is 14 amino acids.

The chain combines TRBV6-5 with TRBJ2-1, with D possibly matching TRBD1 (5 bases). V shed 4 bases and J shed 11 bases, with 9 bases lying between them. Germline V gives CDR1 MNHEY, CDR2 SVGAGI. The CDR3 consists of 11 residues. The CDR3 sequence: CASSFQGKQFF. CDR3 nucleotide sequence: TGTGCCAGCAGTTTTCAGGGAAAGCAGTTCTTC.

The J gene is TRBJ2-7, the V gene TRBV5-6; perhaps TRBD1 as D (5 bases). This CDR3 contains 13 residues. Germline CDR1 is SGHDT and CDR2 is YYEEEE. Trimming removed 2 bases at V and 3 bases at J, with 9 bases between. The CDR3 sequence is CASSFGAIYEQYF. CDR3 in DNA: TGTGCCAGCAGCTTTGGGGCTATCTACGAGCAGTACTTC.

This chain uses TRBV2 with TRBJ2-1; 7 bases are shared with TRBD2. This CDR3 is built from 11 residues. V lost 9 bases to trimming and J lost 8 bases; unmatched junction nucleotides: 4. Germline CDR1 reads SNHLY; CDR2 reads FYNNEI. Here the CDR3 DNA reads TGTGCCAGTCTTGGGGGGGATGAGCAGTTCTTC. This sequence encodes CASLGGDEQFF.

This clonotype was detected many times. V usage is TRBV7-6 and J usage is TRBJ2-3; TRBD1 is a possible D gene (6 bases). CDR1 SGHVS and CDR2 FNYEAQ come from the germline V gene. V was trimmed by 5 bases and J by 2 bases, leaving 14 bases between them. The CDR3 length is 15 residues. The CDR3 DNA follows: TGTGCCAGCAGCCTTGGCACAGGGTTCACAGATACGCAGTATTTT. This sequence encodes CASSLGTGFTDTQYF.

This clonotype showed up just once. Its ends do not fully match the called genes, so a read error is possible. J is TRBJ2-1 and V is TRBV6-5; D unresolved. The CDR3 consists of 15 residues. Per the germline V gene, CDR1 is MNHEY and CDR2 is SVGAGI. The CDR3 bases are TGTGCCAGCAGCACTGCCCCGGGTTCCTACAATGAGCTGTTCTTC. Encoded protein: CASSTAPGSYNELFF.

Note on this clonotype: A read error may account for a junction end that differs from germline. The chain combines TRBV28 with TRBJ2-7; 7 positions agree with TRBD1. The CDR3 loop spans 16 amino acids. The germline CDR1 and CDR2 sequences are MDHEN and SYDVKM. The CDR3 loop is CAGSLFKDRSSYEQYF. The DNA of the CDR3 is TGTGCCGGCAGTTTATTTAAGGACAGGAGCTCCTACGAGCAGTACTTC.

The gene calls are TRBV9 and TRBJ2-2; 7 bases line up with TRBD2. Germline V gene sequence: CDR1 SGDLS, CDR2 YYNGEE. The CDR3 sequence is 15 residues long. V shed 4 bases, J shed 7 bases, and the junction held 10 bases outside the gene matches. The CDR3 DNA is TGTGCCAGCAGCTTTAGGACTAGTCGTGACGGGGAGCTGTTTTTT. It is translated as CASSFRTSRDGELFF.

The rearrangement joins TRBV15 to TRBJ2-6; 7 nucleotides match TRBD2. The CDR3 has 19 residues. Germline V gene sequence: CDR1 LNHNV, CDR2 YYDKDF (reference sequence). With V trimmed by 0 bases and J by 0 bases, 8 bases remained unmatched. In nucleotides, the CDR3 is TGTGCCACCAGCAGAGAATCGACGGGGGGTTACTCTGGGGCCAACGTCCTGACTTTC. This codes for CATSRESTGGYSGANVLTF.

The rearrangement links TRBV7-9 to TRBJ2-7, with D unclear. The germline gives CDR1 SEHNR, CDR2 FQNEAQ (reference sequence). This CDR3 spans 15 amino acids. V shed 1 base and J shed 3 bases, with 13 bases lying between them. The CDR3 nucleotides are TGTGCCAGCAGCTTAGAGCTACCGTGGGGCTACGAGCAGTACTTC. Protein sequence: CASSLELPWGYEQYF.

As for this clonotype: At one boundary the junction diverges from the germline segment, which might be a read error. The rearrangement uses TRBV20-1 and TRBJ2-3; D gene ambiguous. The CDR3 is made up of 11 amino acids. Per the germline V gene, CDR1 is DFQATT and CDR2 is SNEGSKA (reference sequence). The CDR3 DNA follows: TGCAGTGTTCTAACTCCAGATTCGCAGTATTTT. This codes for CSVLTPDSQYF.

This clonotype came up a few times. The chain is built from TRBV3-1 and TRBJ1-5; D call uncertain. The germline CDR1 and CDR2 sequences are LGHDT and YNNKEL (reference sequence). V dropped 0 bases and J dropped 2 bases, with 2 bases sitting between them. The CDR3 has 13 residues. The CDR3 sequence is CASSQEGNQPQHF. CDR3 sequence (DNA): TGTGCCAGCAGCCAAGAGGGCAATCAGCCCCAGCATTTT.

A few counts support this clonotype. This chain connects TRBV20-1 to TRBJ2-7, with TRBD2 matching over 12 bases. V lost 3 bases, J lost 5 bases, and 8 bases stayed unmatched. CDR3 length equals 15 residues. Germline CDR1 DFQATT, CDR2 SNEGSKA (reference sequence). CDR3 amino acids: CSASMRLAGADEQYF. In DNA form, the CDR3 reads TGCAGTGCTAGCATGAGACTAGCGGGAGCGGACGAGCAGTACTTC.

This clonotype was detected only once. The chain has TRBV2 and TRBJ2-3, with 12 bases aligning to TRBD2. CDR3 length: 20 residues. Germline V CDR1 and CDR2: SNHLY, FYNNEI. V shed 5 bases and J 2 bases; nucleotides not matched to a gene: 17. The CDR3 spells CASSRTFGLAGTTFTDTQYF. The CDR3 DNA is TGTGCCAGCAGTAGGACTTTCGGACTAGCGGGAACAACCTTCACAGATACGCAGTATTTT.

Regarding this clonotype: An end of the junction differs from the germline gene, which may be a read error. The chain couples TRBV4-2 to TRBJ2-7; D is undetermined. CDR1 is LGHNA, CDR2 YNFKEQ, per germline. This CDR3 has 15 residues. The CDR3 here is CASNQDVAIPYEQYF. Written as DNA, the CDR3 is TGTGCCAGCAACCAAGATGTTGCGATTCCCTACGAGCAGTACTTC.

This clonotype has a handful of counts. V and J are TRBV6-2 or TRBV6-3 and TRBJ1-2; D not resolved. Trimming left V 6 bases short and J 4 bases short, with 12 bases between. Looked up from germline, CDR1 is MNHEY and CDR2 is SVGEGT. The CDR3 consists of 13 residues. The CDR3 is CASSPAAAYGYTF. The CDR3 DNA follows: TGTGCCAGCAGCCCGGCAGCGGCCTATGGCTACACCTTC.

V gene TRBV11-2 combines with J gene TRBJ2-2; no clear D. This CDR3 region has 17 residues. V lost 0 bases and J lost 0, with 11 bases in between. Germline CDR1 is SGHAT and CDR2 is FQNNGV. The CDR3 loop reads CASSLDRVNPNTGELFF. CDR3 sequence (DNA): TGTGCCAGCAGCTTAGATAGAGTGAATCCGAACACCGGGGAGCTGTTTTTT.

This clonotype was detected only once. Germline is not matched at one junction end, which may reflect a read error. The rearrangement joins TRBV27 to TRBJ2-2, with D possibly matching TRBD2 (5 bases). CDR1 and CDR2 from the germline V gene are MNHEY and SMNVEV (reference sequence). This CDR3 is 14 amino acids long. The CDR3: CASSLASGVGEPFF. CDR3 nucleotide sequence: TGTGCCAGCAGTTTAGCTAGTGGGGTCGGGGAGCCGTTTTTT.

CDR3 amino acids: CASSLESPGTDEQYF. The CDR3 DNA reads as TGTGCCAGCAGCTTGGAATCCCCCGGAACCGACGAGCAGTACTTC. J is TRBJ2-4 and V is TRBV5-8; D remains ambiguous. The J call is doubtful: the DNA matches TRBJ2-7 better. Germline CDR1 is SGHTS and CDR2 is YDEGEE. This CDR3 contains 15 residues.

V gene TRBV10-3 combines with J gene TRBJ1-1; TRBD1 matches at 7 bases. There are 14 residues in the CDR3. The J segment lost 6 bases and the V segment lost 2 bases, leaving 6 bases of the junction unmatched. Germline V gene data show CDR1 as ENHRY and CDR2 as SYGVKD. CDR3 nucleotide sequence: TGTGCCATCAGTGAGGGACAGGTGGCGGCTGAAGCTTTCTTT. It codes for CAISEGQVAAEAFF.